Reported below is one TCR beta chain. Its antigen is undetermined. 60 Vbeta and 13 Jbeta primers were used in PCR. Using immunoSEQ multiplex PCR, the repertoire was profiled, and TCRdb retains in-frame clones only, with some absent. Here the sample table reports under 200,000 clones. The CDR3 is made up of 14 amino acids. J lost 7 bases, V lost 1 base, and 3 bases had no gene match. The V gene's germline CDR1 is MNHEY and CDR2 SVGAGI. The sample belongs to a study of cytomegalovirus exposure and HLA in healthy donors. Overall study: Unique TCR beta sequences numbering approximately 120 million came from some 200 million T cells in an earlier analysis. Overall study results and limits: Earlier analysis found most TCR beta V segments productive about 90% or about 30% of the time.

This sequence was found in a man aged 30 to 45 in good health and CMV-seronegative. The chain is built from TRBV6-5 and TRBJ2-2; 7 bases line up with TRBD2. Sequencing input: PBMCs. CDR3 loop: CASSYWTSGGELFF. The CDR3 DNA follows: TGTGCCAGCAGTTACTGGACTAGTGGCGGGGAGCTGTTTTTT.